Presented here are 10 T cell receptor beta chains from one specimen sequenced in a study of blood T cell repertoires in COVID-19. Assay used: immunoSEQ multiplex PCR; TCRdb lists only in-frame clones, some missing. The sample consists of approximately 180,000 clones, 82% of them appearing once. Material for sequencing was PBMCs or T cells enriched from blood (not recorded which). The receptors originated from a woman aged 55-75 years with acute COVID-19.

This clone was counted between two and nine times. The rearrangement joins TRBV19 to TRBJ1-1; tentative D call: TRBD1 (6 bases). Between the trimmed V and J ends, which lost 2 bases and 5 bases, there was a span of 15 bases. Germline CDR1 LNHDA, CDR2 SQIVND (reference sequence). The CDR3 loop spans 15 amino acids. CDR3 protein: CASSINPDRLTEAFF. CDR3 nucleotides: TGTGCCAGTAGTATAAACCCCGACAGGTTGACTGAAGCTTTCTTT.

This clone came up a few times. The V and J genes are TRBV20-1 and TRBJ2-1; 8 nucleotides agree with TRBD2. CDR1 is DFQATT, CDR2 SNEGSKA, per germline (reference sequence). V lost 3 bases to trimming and J lost 7 bases; unmatched junction nucleotides: 8. The CDR3 loop spans 14 amino acids. CDR3 nucleotide sequence: TGCAGTGCTAGTGACGGGAGGGCAGGGAATGAGCAGTTCTTC. Encoded protein: CSASDGRAGNEQFF.

CDR3 residues: CASSLAGVAGGQEQYV. As DNA, the CDR3 is TGTGCCAGCAGCTTGGCCGGGGTAGCGGGGGGGCAAGAGCAGTACGTC. The rearrangement links TRBV5-4 to TRBJ2-7; 11 nucleotides line up with TRBD2. Trimming took 0 bases from V and 7 from J; bases not matched to a gene: 9. The germline CDR1 and CDR2 sequences are SGHNT and YYREEE (reference sequence). The CDR3 sequence is 16 residues long.

Only one count was recorded for this clone. The chain recombines TRBV5-1 with TRBJ2-3; 9 bases line up with TRBD1. The CDR3 sequence is 16 residues long. Germline V gene data show CDR1 as SGHRS and CDR2 as YFSETQ. Trimming removed 3 bases from V and 0 bases from J; junction bases left unmatched: 5. CDR3 DNA: TGCGCCAGCAGCTCCCTAGGACAGGGGAGCACAGATACGCAGTATTTT. Its translation is CASSSLGQGSTDTQYF. The entire variable domain, with the rest obtained from reference TRBV5-1 and TRBJ2-3, is as follows: KAGVTQTPRYLIKTRGQQVTLSCSPISGHRSVSWYQQTPGQGLQFLFEYFSETQRNKGNFPGRFSGRQFSNSRSEMNVSTLELGDSALYLCASSSLGQGSTDTQYFGPGTRLTVL.

CDR3 sequence (DNA): TGCGCCAGAAGTACAGGGGGCCGAATCAATCAGCCCCAGCATTTT. Encoded protein: CARSTGGRINQPQHF. The rearrangement links TRBV5-1 to TRBJ1-5; 9 bases align to TRBD1. CDR1 and CDR2 from the germline V gene are SGHRS and YFSETQ. V shed 8 bases, J shed 3 bases, and the junction held 9 bases outside the gene matches. The CDR3 loop spans 15 amino acids.

V usage is TRBV5-1 and J usage is TRBJ1-2; no firm D call. The V and J ends lost 4 bases and 8 bases respectively, with 15 bases between them. The CDR3 sequence is 13 residues long. CDR1 is SGHRS, CDR2 YFSETQ, per germline. CDR3 residues: CASSQERGDGYTF. The CDR3 DNA follows: TGCGCCAGCAGCCAAGAACGCGGAGACGGCTACACCTTC.

V is TRBV7-8 and J is TRBJ1-4, with TRBD1 matching 9 bases. The CDR3 sequence is 16 residues long. V was pared by 5 bases and J by 5 bases, with 9 bases of the junction left unmatched. CDR1 SGHVS and CDR2 FQNEAQ come from the germline V gene. In DNA form, the CDR3 reads TGTGCCAGCAGCGTCCAACAGGGGGCCTGGAATGAAAAACTGTTTTTT. It specifies CASSVQQGAWNEKLFF. Drawing the rest from reference TRBV7-8 and TRBJ1-4, the complete variable domain is GAGVSQSPRYKVAKRGQDVALRCDPISGHVSLFWYQQALGQGPEFLTYFQNEAQLDKSGLPSDRFFAERPEGSVSTLKIQRTQQEDSAVYLCASSVQQGAWNEKLFFGSGTQLSVL.

This clone was found many times. This chain joins TRBV9 and TRBJ1-2, with D possibly being TRBD1 (5 bases). V was pared by 0 bases and J by 4 bases, with 7 bases between. The CDR3 is made up of 13 amino acids. Germline lookup yields CDR1 SGDLS and CDR2 YYNGEE. As DNA, the CDR3 is TGTGCCAGCAGCGTAGACAGGTCCTATGGCTACACCTTC. This encodes CASSVDRSYGYTF.

The chain recombines TRBV5-5 with TRBJ2-1, with 10 bases matching TRBD1. The germline CDR1 and CDR2 sequences are SGHKS and YYEKEE (reference sequence). This CDR3 is 11 amino acids long. Losses at the gene ends were 3 bases for V and 16 bases for J; bases not matched to a gene: 4. As DNA, the CDR3 is TGTGCCAGCAGCTGGGGGACAGGGGACTTCTTC. It yields the protein CASSWGTGDFF.

This chain connects TRBV29-1 to TRBJ1-1; perhaps TRBD1 as D (5 bases). This CDR3 has 13 amino acids. Germline assignment: CDR1 SQVTM and CDR2 ANQGSEA. Trimming removed 3 bases at V and 6 bases at J, with 14 bases between. The DNA for the CDR3 is TGCAGCGTTGATGGGGGAGGAGGCGCTGAAGCTTTCTTT. This codes for CSVDGGGGAEAFF.